This T cell receptor beta chain emerged from a study of blood T cell repertoires in COVID-19 (dated by TCRdb to 2018 to 2021). Regarding the research as a whole: Samples from collaborators originated in the United States, Italy and Spain and spanned both the acute and convalescent phases of COVID-19. The material from the prospective study consisted of cDNA or gDNA derived from T cells, B-cell-depleted T cells, or PBMCs. Subjects who had been exposed to COVID-19, were actively infected with it, or had recovered from it provided the deeply sampled blood TCRbeta repertoires that made up the dataset. The repertoires were made available in a free public database intended to serve as a resource for research on the immune response to SARS-CoV-2. The samples were drawn from the first 160 participants of the ongoing ImmuneRACE study and from more than 1,000 subjects provided by 6 global collaborators. The sample metadata nearly always contained a de-identified subject ID, COVID-19 status, age in years and sex. Where HLA class I and class II types were available, the types were taken from metadata supplied by the sample provider, not from assay-based typing. Broad study findings and their caveats: How much clinical and demographic metadata was included differed by source and by participant, and the metadata was provided uncurated.

Enrolling through a virtual design, the prospective study's participants ranged in age from roughly 18 to 90 years and lived across roughly 23 United States geographic areas. Cohort assignment in the prospective study relied on participant-reported clinical history from a screening survey and a study questionnaire. A participant counted as exposed if, within 2 weeks of entering the study, that participant had been in contact with someone who had a PCR-confirmed or clinician-diagnosed COVID-19 case. Mobile phlebotomists in the prospective study collected whole blood, serum and a nasopharyngeal or oropharyngeal swab from every participant. Over a roughly 2-month period, participants in the prospective study had the option of providing additional blood draws and questionnaires. Before DNA extraction, prospective study blood samples were shipped either frozen or at room temperature. TCRbeta CDR3 regions were amplified from genomic DNA by means of the immunoSEQ Assay, a bias-controlled multiplex PCR. In the source study's methods: The number of nucleated cells in each sample was estimated from the amplification of reference gene primers within the assay. To quantify the absolute abundance of each unique TCRbeta CDR3 rearrangement, sequence reads were collapsed and filtered. For each sample, productive Simpson clonality was calculated by taking the square root of Simpson's diversity index across productive rearrangements. TCRdb mirrors the immuneACCESS table, restricted to in-frame sequences. Some clones are absent from its copies; in checked studies, under half trace to an unresolved V gene, and the reason for the others is unknown. V, J and clone size are taken as reported in that table, and D and trimming were inferred from the DNA itself. Here the sample has 400,000 to 500,000 clones; about 88% occur a single time. The ten largest clones add up to less than 1.5% of the sample.

V ends up 8 bases short and J 4 bases short, with an unmatched junction base count of 7. The CDR3 covers 13 residues, taking in both the cysteine and the phenylalanine. Of all the DNA, just the CDR3 is kept, 39 bases in frame from base 1. To note about this clone: No cognate antigen has been identified for it. Base qualities are missing; no much larger clone stands one base away.

In this chain, TRBV12-3 or TRBV12-4 is recombined with TRBJ2-5; 7 middle bases align to TRBD1. Sequenced: PBMCs or T cells enriched from blood (not recorded which). The source is a woman between 18 and 29 years old who had been exposed to COVID-19. The sequenced DNA: TGTGCCAGCCAAGACAGGGTCAGAGAGACCCAGTACTTC. Translated, it reads CASQDRVRETQYF.